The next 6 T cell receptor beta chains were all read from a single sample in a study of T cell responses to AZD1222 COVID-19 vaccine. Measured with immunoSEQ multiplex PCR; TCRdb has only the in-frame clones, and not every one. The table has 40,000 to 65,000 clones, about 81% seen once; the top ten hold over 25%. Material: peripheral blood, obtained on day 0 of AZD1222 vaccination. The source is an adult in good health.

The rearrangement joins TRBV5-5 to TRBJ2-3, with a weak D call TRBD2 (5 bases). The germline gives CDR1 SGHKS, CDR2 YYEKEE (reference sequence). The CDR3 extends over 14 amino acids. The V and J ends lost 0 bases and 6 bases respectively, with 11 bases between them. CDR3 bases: TGTGCCAGCAGCTTGGAGCCAACGGGGGATACGCAGTATTTT. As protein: CASSLEPTGDTQYF.

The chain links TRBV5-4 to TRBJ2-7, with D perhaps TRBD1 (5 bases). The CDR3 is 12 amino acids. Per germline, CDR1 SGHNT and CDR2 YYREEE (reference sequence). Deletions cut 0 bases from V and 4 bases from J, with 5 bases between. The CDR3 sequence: CASSLEGYEQYF. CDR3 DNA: TGTGCCAGCAGCTTGGAGGGGTACGAGCAGTACTTC.

The CDR3 spells CASSDKPQGGNTIYF. The DNA of the CDR3 is TGTGCCAGCAGTGATAAACCCCAGGGCGGAAACACCATATATTTT. This chain links TRBV6-1 with TRBJ1-3, with a weak D call TRBD1 (5 bases). The V gene lost 3 bases and the J gene lost 4 bases, with 13 bases spanning the gap. The CDR3 extends over 15 amino acids. Germline CDR1 reads MNHNS; CDR2 reads SASEGT.

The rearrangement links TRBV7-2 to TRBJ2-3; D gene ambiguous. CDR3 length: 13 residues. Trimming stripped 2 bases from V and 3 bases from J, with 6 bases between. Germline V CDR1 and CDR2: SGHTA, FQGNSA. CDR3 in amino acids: CASSLWDTDTQYF. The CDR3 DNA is TGTGCCAGCAGCTTATGGGATACAGATACGCAGTATTTT.

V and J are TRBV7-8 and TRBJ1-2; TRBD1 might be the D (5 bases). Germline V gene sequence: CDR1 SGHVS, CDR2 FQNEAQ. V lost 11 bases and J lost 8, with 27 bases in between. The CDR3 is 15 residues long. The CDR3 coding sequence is TGTGCCGGATCGGAGGGGTCGGGGGGACCAGAGGGCTACACCTTC. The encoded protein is CAGSEGSGGPEGYTF. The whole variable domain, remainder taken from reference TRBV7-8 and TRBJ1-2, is GAGVSQSPRYKVAKRGQDVALRCDPISGHVSLFWYQQALGQGPEFLTYFQNEAQLDKSGLPSDRFFAERPEGSVSTLKIQRTQQEDSAVYLCAGSEGSGGPEGYTFGSGTRLTVV.

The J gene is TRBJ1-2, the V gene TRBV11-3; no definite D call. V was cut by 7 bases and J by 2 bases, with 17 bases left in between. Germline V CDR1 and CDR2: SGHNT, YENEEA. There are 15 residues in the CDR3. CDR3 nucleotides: TGTGCCAGCACCCACACACCGGAGGGAAACTATGGCTACACCTTC. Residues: CASTHTPEGNYGYTF.